The 24 T cell receptor beta chains given below trace back to one sample, sequenced in a study of blood T cell repertoires in COVID-19. Sequencing used immunoSEQ multiplex PCR; TCRdb keeps in-frame clones, though not all of them. The sample lists roughly 380,000 clones, roughly 85% occurring once. Sequencing was carried out using peripheral blood. The receptors stem from a woman under 30 with acute or convalescent COVID-19.

The chain combines TRBV30 with TRBJ1-2, with D unclear. Germline V lookup: CDR1 GTSNPN, CDR2 SVGIG (reference sequence). The V gene lost 2 bases and the J gene lost 7 bases, with 11 bases spanning the gap. The CDR3 contains 12 residues. The CDR3 loop reads CAWSRLMTGYTF. The CDR3 region has the DNA TGTGCCTGGAGTAGACTGATGACTGGCTACACCTTC.

The V and J genes are TRBV4-1 and TRBJ1-5; 7 bases are a match to TRBD1. Germline CDR1 MGHRA, CDR2 YSYEKL. V dropped 4 bases and J dropped 2; count of bases not matched to a gene: 2. The CDR3 runs 14 residues. As DNA, the CDR3 is TGCGCCAGCAGCCCTACAGGGGGCAATCAGCCCCAGCATTTT. This translates into CASSPTGGNQPQHF.

The chain couples TRBV28 to TRBJ1-1; 7 nucleotides agree with TRBD1. With 5 bases clipped from V and 0 bases from J, the junction kept 9 bases outside the gene matches. This CDR3 is 16 amino acids long. Germline assignment: CDR1 MDHEN and CDR2 SYDVKM. The CDR3, as DNA: TGTGCCAGCAGTAACCCCCGGGACAGAATGAACACTGAAGCTTTCTTT. Its protein product is CASSNPRDRMNTEAFF.

A few counts support this clone. The chain carries TRBV6-5 and TRBJ1-2; 9 bases line up with TRBD1. The CDR3 runs to 13 residues. Germline CDR1 and CDR2: MNHEY and SVGAGI. The trim removed 8 bases at V and 8 bases at J, leaving 9 bases unmatched. Here the CDR3 DNA reads TGTGCCAGCCTCAAACAGGGGGCTGTCGGCTACACCTTC. Its protein is CASLKQGAVGYTF.

In DNA form, the CDR3 reads TGTGCCACCTCTGTTGGCTCGAACACTGAAGCTTTCTTT. It codes for CATSVGSNTEAFF. This chain joins TRBV24-1 and TRBJ1-1, with D unclear. Germline CDR1 and CDR2: KGHDR and SFDVKD. This CDR3 is built from 13 residues. V lost 9 bases to trimming and J lost 1 base, with 11 bases between them.

The V and J genes are TRBV24-1 and TRBJ1-1, with TRBD1 identical over 9 bases. The CDR3 spans 14 residues. J was trimmed by 3 bases and V by 8 bases; bases with no gene match: 6. Germline CDR1 reads KGHDR; CDR2 reads SFDVKD. The CDR3 reads CATTLRDRDTEAFF. Written as DNA, the CDR3 is TGTGCCACCACTCTCCGGGACAGGGACACTGAAGCTTTCTTT.

The chain recombines TRBV5-1 with TRBJ2-1; 7 bases are shared with TRBD2. The germline CDR1 and CDR2 sequences are SGHRS and YFSETQ. V shed 2 bases and J 6 bases; nucleotides not matched to a gene: 14. This CDR3 comprises 17 residues. The CDR3 region has the DNA TGCGCCAGCAGCTTTTCTATCGACGGGCGGGGGACCAATGAGCAGTTCTTC. Its translation is CASSFSIDGRGTNEQFF.

The V gene is TRBV24-1, the J gene TRBJ2-1; TRBD2 is a possible D gene (6 bases). This CDR3 spans 14 amino acids. The germline V and J ends were trimmed by 5 bases and 7 bases, with 14 bases remaining between them. CDR1 is KGHDR, CDR2 SFDVKD, per germline. Here the CDR3 DNA reads TGTGCCACCAGTGCTCCTTATGGGGGGAATGAGCAGTTCTTC. Protein sequence: CATSAPYGGNEQFF.

This clone has more than one count but fewer than ten. V is TRBV12-5 and J is TRBJ2-2; TRBD1 matches at 8 bases. Losses at the gene ends were 7 bases for V and 1 base for J; bases not matched to a gene: 8. Germline CDR1 is LGHNT and CDR2 is FRNRAP. The CDR3 spans 16 residues. The CDR3: CASVPTGTGNTGELFF. The CDR3 DNA reads as TGTGCTAGTGTCCCCACGGGGACAGGGAACACCGGGGAGCTGTTTTTT.

The chain uses TRBV9 and TRBJ2-2; 7 nucleotides agree with TRBD1. Per germline, CDR1 SGDLS and CDR2 YYNGEE. V dropped 3 bases and J dropped 6; count of bases not matched to a gene: 11. The CDR3 totals 16 residues. The CDR3 spells CASSAPTQGYPGELFF. The DNA for the CDR3 is TGTGCCAGCAGCGCTCCCACACAGGGGTACCCCGGGGAGCTGTTTTTT.

CDR3 in amino acids: CASSFTNREISPLHF. The DNA of the CDR3 is TGCGCCAGCAGCTTCACTAACAGGGAGATTTCACCCCTCCACTTT. This sequence joins TRBV5-1 and TRBJ1-6, with a possible D match to TRBD1 (6 bases). V lost 2 bases and J lost 9, with 15 bases in between. This CDR3 comprises 15 residues. From germline, CDR1 is SGHRS and CDR2 YFSETQ. Looking up the rest from reference TRBV5-1 and TRBJ1-6 gives the full variable domain: KAGVTQTPRYLIKTRGQQVTLSCSPISGHRSVSWYQQTPGQGLQFLFEYFSETQRNKGNFPGRFSGRQFSNSRSEMNVSTLELGDSALYLCASSFTNREISPLHFGNGTRLTVT.

J is TRBJ2-4 and V is TRBV7-9; the D gene is possibly TRBD1 (5 bases). From germline, CDR1 is SEHNR and CDR2 FQNEAQ (reference sequence). The CDR3 totals 14 residues. Trimming shortened V by 5 bases and J by 2 bases, and 10 bases separated the two germline ends. CDR3: CASSLPGTKNIQYF. The CDR3 nucleotides read TGTGCCAGCAGCCTCCCAGGGACCAAAAACATTCAGTACTTC. Filled out from reference TRBV7-9 and TRBJ2-4, the complete variable domain reads DTGVSQNPRHKITKRGQNVTFRCDPISEHNRLYWYRQTLGQGPEFLTYFQNEAQLEKSRLLSDRFSAERPKGSFSTLEIQRTEQGDSAMYLCASSLPGTKNIQYFGAGTRLSVL.

The V and J genes are TRBV5-4 and TRBJ1-2; TRBD1 aligns across 7 bases. This CDR3 region has 15 residues. Germline loops: CDR1 SGHNT, CDR2 YYREEE (reference sequence). Trimming removed 4 bases from V and 4 bases from J; junction bases left unmatched: 10. The CDR3 sequence is CASSPGQTPFYGYTF. CDR3 nucleotide sequence: TGTGCCAGCAGCCCGGGACAGACTCCCTTCTATGGCTACACCTTC. The full variable domain, its missing parts supplied by reference TRBV5-4 and TRBJ1-2, is ETGVTQSPTHLIKTRGQQVTLRCSSQSGHNTVSWYQQALGQGPQFIFQYYREEENGRGNFPPRFSGLQFPNYSSELNVNALELDDSALYLCASSPGQTPFYGYTFGSGTRLTVV.

The chain couples TRBV28 to TRBJ2-7; 9 positions match TRBD2. J gave up 13 bases and V 2 bases, and 9 bases lay outside the gene matches. This CDR3 contains 13 residues. Germline CDR1 and CDR2: MDHEN and SYDVKM. The CDR3 region is CASSLVAAGGSYF. The CDR3 DNA sequence: TGTGCCAGCAGTTTAGTCGCAGCGGGAGGATCTTACTTC.

The chain joins TRBV5-1 to TRBJ2-1; D gene unclear. The ends were cut back, 2 bases at V and 0 bases at J, with 12 bases in the middle. From germline, CDR1 is SGHRS and CDR2 YFSETQ. The CDR3 runs 16 residues. Written as DNA, the CDR3 is TGCGCCAGCAGCTTTGGAGACTGGCCCTCCTACAATGAGCAGTTCTTC. Translated: CASSFGDWPSYNEQFF. Full variable domain (missing parts from reference TRBV5-1 and TRBJ2-1): KAGVTQTPRYLIKTRGQQVTLSCSPISGHRSVSWYQQTPGQGLQFLFEYFSETQRNKGNFPGRFSGRQFSNSRSEMNVSTLELGDSALYLCASSFGDWPSYNEQFFGPGTRLTVL.

The chain couples TRBV5-4 to TRBJ2-3; 9 bases align to TRBD2. V was clipped by 3 bases and J by 2 bases; unmatched bases: 4. From germline, CDR1 is SGHNT and CDR2 YYREEE (reference sequence). The CDR3 covers 15 residues. CDR3 sequence: CASSSRGGHTDTQYF. The CDR3 region has the DNA TGTGCCAGCAGCTCGCGGGGGGGCCACACAGATACGCAGTATTTT.

This clone was counted a single time. This specimen includes other DNA sequences encoding the same CDR3. The chain links TRBV12-1 to TRBJ2-7; the tabulated D call, TRBD1, remains unverified against the DNA. TRBV12-1 counts as a pseudogene. This CDR3 contains 15 residues. DNA of the CDR3: TGTGCCAGCAGCTTTGTGCTAGCAGGGGGCCCACGGCAGTACTTC. Protein sequence: CASSFVLAGGPRQYF.

V is TRBV20-1 and J is TRBJ1-1; D uncertain. Trimming took 3 bases from V and 0 from J, leaving 8 bases between them. Germline loops: CDR1 DFQATT, CDR2 SNEGSKA (reference sequence). This CDR3 region has 13 residues. CDR3: CSASGRLNTEAFF. Written as DNA, the CDR3 is TGCAGTGCTAGTGGGAGATTGAACACTGAAGCTTTCTTT.

This clone has just a few counts. CDR3 bases: TGTGCCAGCAGCCAGGAGGACAGTTCCTTAAGTGGCTACACCTTC. It translates to CASSQEDSSLSGYTF. The chain recombines TRBV28 with TRBJ1-2; TRBD1 is a possible D gene (6 bases). The CDR3 totals 15 residues. V was trimmed by 6 bases and J by 7 bases, leaving 21 bases between them. Germline CDR1 MDHEN, CDR2 SYDVKM.

The gene calls are TRBV10-3 and TRBJ2-1, with 9 bases aligning to TRBD2. The junction had 8 bases not matched to a gene; V was cut back by 4 bases and J by 1 base. The CDR3 is 17 amino acids. The germline CDR1 and CDR2 sequences are ENHRY and SYGVKD. CDR3 amino acids: CAISAGGRAGSYNEQFF. For the CDR3, the DNA is TGTGCCATCAGTGCAGGCGGGAGGGCCGGGTCCTACAATGAGCAGTTCTTC.

The genes are TRBV12-5 and TRBJ2-1; 12 nucleotides align to TRBD2. The germline CDR1 and CDR2 sequences are LGHNT and FRNRAP. The CDR3 is made up of 18 amino acids. V trimming: 0 bases; J trimming: 12 bases; junction bases outside the gene matches: 15. The CDR3 here is CASGLVVLAGGPGKGQFF. CDR3 DNA sequence: TGTGCTAGTGGTTTGGTAGTCCTAGCGGGGGGGCCGGGCAAGGGGCAGTTCTTC. The full variable domain, with the rest looked up from reference TRBV12-5 and TRBJ2-1, is DARVTQTPRHKVTEMGQEVTMRCQPILGHNTVFWYRQTMMQGLELLAYFRNRAPLDDSGMPKDRFSAEMPDATLATLKIQPSEPRDSAVYFCASGLVVLAGGPGKGQFFGPGTRLTVL.

The chain couples TRBV28 to TRBJ1-1; no clear D. CDR1 and CDR2 from the germline V gene are MDHEN and SYDVKM. This CDR3 comprises 16 residues. With 2 bases removed from V and 2 bases from J, the gap between germline ends came to 15 bases. This CDR3 is CASSLSGVWINTEAFF. Here the CDR3 DNA reads TGTGCCAGCAGTTTAAGCGGGGTTTGGATAAACACTGAAGCTTTCTTT.

This clone has only a few counts. CDR3 sequence: CASKQGGEKLFF. The CDR3 DNA reads TGCGCCAGCAAACAGGGCGGTGAAAAACTGTTTTTT. This chain links TRBV5-1 with TRBJ1-4, with TRBD1 as a possible D gene (6 bases). Germline CDR1 is SGHRS and CDR2 is YFSETQ. The CDR3 extends over 12 amino acids. Between the trimmed V and J ends, which lost 6 bases and 7 bases, there was a span of 10 bases.

This clone was observed a single time. The chain uses TRBV30 and TRBJ2-2; TRBD1 is a possible D gene (5 bases). CDR1 GTSNPN and CDR2 SVGIG come from the germline V gene (reference sequence). Trimming cost V 5 bases and J 3 bases, with 13 bases left between them. The CDR3 covers 14 residues. CDR3 in amino acids: CAWGKGQHTGELFF. The CDR3 DNA reads TGTGCCTGGGGCAAGGGGCAACACACCGGGGAGCTGTTTTTT.